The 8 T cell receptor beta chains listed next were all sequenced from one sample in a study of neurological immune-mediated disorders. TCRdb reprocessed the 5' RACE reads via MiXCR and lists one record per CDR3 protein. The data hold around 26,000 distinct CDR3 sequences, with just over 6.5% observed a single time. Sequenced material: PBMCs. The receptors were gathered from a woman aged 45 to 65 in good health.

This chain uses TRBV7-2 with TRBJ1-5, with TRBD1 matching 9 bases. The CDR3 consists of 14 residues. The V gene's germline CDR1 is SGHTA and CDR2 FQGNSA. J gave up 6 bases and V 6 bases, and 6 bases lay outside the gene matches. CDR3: CASSLQGAGQPQHF. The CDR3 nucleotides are TGTGCCAGCAGTTTACAGGGGGCCGGTCAGCCCCAGCATTTT. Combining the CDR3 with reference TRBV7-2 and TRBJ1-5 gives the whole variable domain GAGVSQSPSNKVTEKGKDVELRCDPISGHTALYWYRQSLGQGLEFLIYFQGNSAPDKSGLPSDRFSAERTGGSVSTLTIQRTQQEDSAVYLCASSLQGAGQPQHFGDGTRLSIL.

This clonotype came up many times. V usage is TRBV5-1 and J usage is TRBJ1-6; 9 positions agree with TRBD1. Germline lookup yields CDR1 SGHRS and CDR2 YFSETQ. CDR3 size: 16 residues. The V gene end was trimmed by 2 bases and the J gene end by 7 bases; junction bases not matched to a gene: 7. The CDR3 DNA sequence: TGCGCCAGCAGCTTAGGGGAAGACAGGGGGAATTCACCCCTCCACTTT. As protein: CASSLGEDRGNSPLHF.

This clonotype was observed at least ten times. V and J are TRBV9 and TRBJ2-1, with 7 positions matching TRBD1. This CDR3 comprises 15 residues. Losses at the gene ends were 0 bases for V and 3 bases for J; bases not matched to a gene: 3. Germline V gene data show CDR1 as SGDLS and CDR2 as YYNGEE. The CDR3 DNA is TGTGCCAGCAGCGTAGGACAGGGTAACTACAATGAGCAGTTCTTC. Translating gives CASSVGQGNYNEQFF.

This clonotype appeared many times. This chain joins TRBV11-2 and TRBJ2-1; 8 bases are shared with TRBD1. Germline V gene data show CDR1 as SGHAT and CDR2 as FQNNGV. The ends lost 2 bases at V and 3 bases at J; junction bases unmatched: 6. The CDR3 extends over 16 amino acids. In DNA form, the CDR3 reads TGTGCCAGCAGCTTAATCCGGGACAGGCGCTACAATGAGCAGTTCTTC. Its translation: CASSLIRDRRYNEQFF.

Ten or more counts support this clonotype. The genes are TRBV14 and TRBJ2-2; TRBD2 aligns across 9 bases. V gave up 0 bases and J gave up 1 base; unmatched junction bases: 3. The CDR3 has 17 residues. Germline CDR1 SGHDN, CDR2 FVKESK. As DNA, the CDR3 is TGTGCCAGCAGCCAAGACCCTAGCGGGATGAACACCGGGGAGCTGTTTTTT. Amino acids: CASSQDPSGMNTGELFF.

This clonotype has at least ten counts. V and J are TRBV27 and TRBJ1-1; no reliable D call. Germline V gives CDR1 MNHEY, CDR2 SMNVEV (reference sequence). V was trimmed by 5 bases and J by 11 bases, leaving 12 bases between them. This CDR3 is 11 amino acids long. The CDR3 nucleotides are TGTGCCAGCAGTCCCCCCCTATGGGCTTTCTTT. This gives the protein CASSPPLWAFF.

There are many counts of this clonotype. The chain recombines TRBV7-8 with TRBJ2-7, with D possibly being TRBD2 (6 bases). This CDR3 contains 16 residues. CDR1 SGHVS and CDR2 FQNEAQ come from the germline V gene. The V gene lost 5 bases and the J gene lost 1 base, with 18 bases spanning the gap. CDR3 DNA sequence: TGTGCCAGCAGCCAGGTCGGTGGTAGCGGTTCCTACGAGCAGTACTTC. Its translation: CASSQVGGSGSYEQYF. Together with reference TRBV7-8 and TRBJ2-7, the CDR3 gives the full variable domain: GAGVSQSPRYKVAKRGQDVALRCDPISGHVSLFWYQQALGQGPEFLTYFQNEAQLDKSGLPSDRFFAERPEGSVSTLKIQRTQQEDSAVYLCASSQVGGSGSYEQYFGPGTRLTVT.

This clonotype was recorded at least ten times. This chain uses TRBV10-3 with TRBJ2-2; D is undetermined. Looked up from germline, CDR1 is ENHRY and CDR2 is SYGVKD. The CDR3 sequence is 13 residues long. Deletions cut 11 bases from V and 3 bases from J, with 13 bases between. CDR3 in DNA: TGTGCCGGCGCGCCGGGCGACACCGGGGAGCTGTTTTTT. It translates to CAGAPGDTGELFF.